This TCR beta chain was recovered during a study of blood T cell repertoires in COVID-19. CDR3 length: 15 amino acids. Germline lookup yields CDR1 SGHDT and CDR2 YYEEEE. Trimming left V 3 bases short and J 8 bases short, with 15 bases between. The table came from immunoSEQ multiplex PCR; TCRdb's copy has only in-frame clones and leaves some out. Found here are hundreds of thousands of clones, more than 80% of them singletons; the top ten hold 1%. The V gene is TRBV5-6, the J gene TRBJ1-6; tentative D call: TRBD1 (5 bases). Sequencing was carried out using PBMCs or T cells enriched from blood (not recorded which). The sequence came from a young man who had recovered from COVID-19. CDR3 DNA: TGTGCCAGCAGCTCGGGACTTTGGGTCGATTCACCCCTCCACTTT. It yields the protein CASSSGLWVDSPLHF.